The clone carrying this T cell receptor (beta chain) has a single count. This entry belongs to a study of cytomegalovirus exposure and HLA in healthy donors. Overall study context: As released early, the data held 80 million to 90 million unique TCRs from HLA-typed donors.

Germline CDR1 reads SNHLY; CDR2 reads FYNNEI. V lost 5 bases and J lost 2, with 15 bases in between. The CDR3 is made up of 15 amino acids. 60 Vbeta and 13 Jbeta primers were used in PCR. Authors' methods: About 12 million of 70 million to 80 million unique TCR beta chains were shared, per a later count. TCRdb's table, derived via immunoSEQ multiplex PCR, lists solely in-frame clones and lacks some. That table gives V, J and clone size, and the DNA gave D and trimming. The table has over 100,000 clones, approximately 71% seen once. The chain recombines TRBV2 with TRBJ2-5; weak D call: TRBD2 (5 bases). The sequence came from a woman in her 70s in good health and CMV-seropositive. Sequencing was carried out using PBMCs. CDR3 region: CASSPRTRVQETQYF. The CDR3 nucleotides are TGTGCCAGCAGTCCCCGCACGAGGGTTCAAGAGACCCAGTACTTC.